One and the same sample provided the 26 T cell receptor beta chains below, sequenced in a study of blood T cell repertoires in COVID-19. The table came from immunoSEQ multiplex PCR; TCRdb's copy has only in-frame clones and leaves some out. The table includes some 320,000 clones, about 90% detected once. The sequenced sample consisted of peripheral blood. These receptor sequences come from a woman between 45 and 60 years old who had recovered from COVID-19.

CDR3 sequence: CASSDKRGGDTQYF. CDR3 bases: TGTGCCAGTAGTGATAAGCGGGGCGGAGATACGCAGTATTTT. V usage is TRBV19 and J usage is TRBJ2-3, with 7 positions matching TRBD2. The length of the CDR3 is 14 residues. Germline V gene data show CDR1 as LNHDA and CDR2 as SQIVND (reference sequence). V dropped 5 bases and J dropped 5; count of bases not matched to a gene: 7.

The sample holds one count of this clone. The gene calls are TRBV7-9 and TRBJ1-6; TRBD1 aligns across 7 bases. V lost 5 bases and J lost 3; bases outside the gene matches: 13. The CDR3 loop spans 18 amino acids. The germline V gene has CDR1 SEHNR and CDR2 FQNEAQ (reference sequence). The CDR3 loop reads CASSGDREVGIYNSPLHF. CDR3 DNA sequence: TGTGCCAGCAGCGGCGACAGGGAGGTCGGGATCTATAATTCACCCCTCCACTTT.

This clone was seen only a few times. The genes are TRBV11-2 and TRBJ1-1; maybe TRBD1 (6 bases). Trimming left V 8 bases short and J 2 bases short, with 12 bases between. This CDR3 comprises 13 residues. Germline lookup yields CDR1 SGHAT and CDR2 FQNNGV. The CDR3 DNA sequence: TGTGCCAGCCGAAGAGGGGGTAACACTGAAGCTTTCTTT. Protein: CASRRGGNTEAFF.

This chain uses TRBV7-3 with TRBJ2-1, with 11 bases identical to TRBD2. V shed 8 bases and J 3 bases; nucleotides not matched to a gene: 3. Looked up from germline, CDR1 is SGHTA and CDR2 is FQGTGA. The CDR3 has 14 residues. Written as DNA, the CDR3 is TGTGCCAGCCAAGGACTAGCGGGCTACAATGAGCAGTTCTTC. It yields the protein CASQGLAGYNEQFF.

The J gene is TRBJ2-7, the V gene TRBV11-2, with TRBD2 matching over 7 bases. The CDR3 is 16 residues long. The V gene's germline CDR1 is SGHAT and CDR2 FQNNGV. The junction had 16 bases not matched to a gene; V was cut back by 5 bases and J by 6 bases. The CDR3: CASSRLRGNPGVEQYF. The CDR3 coding sequence is TGTGCCAGCAGCCGCTTGCGGGGGAACCCTGGAGTCGAGCAGTACTTC.

The V and J genes are TRBV11-3 and TRBJ2-1; unclear D gene. With 2 bases removed from V and 9 bases from J, the gap between germline ends came to 5 bases. Germline values: CDR1 SGHNT, CDR2 YENEEA. The CDR3 totals 11 residues. This chain's CDR3 is CASSLHSEQFF. The CDR3 DNA sequence: TGTGCCAGCAGCTTACACAGTGAGCAGTTCTTC.

This clone came up once. The rearrangement links TRBV30 to TRBJ2-5, with a tentative D call TRBD2 (6 bases). The V end lost 2 bases, the J end lost 5 bases, and 9 bases lay between the germline ends. This CDR3 spans 12 amino acids. Germline V gene data show CDR1 as GTSNPN and CDR2 as SVGIG (reference sequence). The DNA of the CDR3 is TGTGCCTGGAGTCATGGGAGGGAGACCCAGTACTTC. This gives the protein CAWSHGRETQYF.

The sample holds a few counts of this clone. The chain uses TRBV29-1 and TRBJ2-7, with 7 bases aligning to TRBD1. V was pared by 6 bases and J by 5 bases, with 10 bases of the junction left unmatched. Germline V gene sequence: CDR1 SQVTM, CDR2 ANQGSEA. This CDR3 contains 13 residues. CDR3 in amino acids: CSVAGGHLHEQYF. The CDR3 DNA follows: TGCAGCGTGGCAGGGGGACACCTCCACGAGCAGTACTTC.

V usage is TRBV5-6 and J usage is TRBJ1-6, with 9 bases identical to TRBD1. V shed 0 bases and J 10 bases; nucleotides not matched to a gene: 2. Germline loops: CDR1 SGHDT, CDR2 YYEEEE. The CDR3 runs to 14 residues. The CDR3 bases are TGTGCCAGCAGCTTGGGGACAGGGGTATCACCCCTCCACTTT. Protein: CASSLGTGVSPLHF.

The chain has TRBV7-8 and TRBJ2-7; D may be TRBD2 (6 bases). V was trimmed by 3 bases and J by 0 bases, leaving 9 bases between them. There are 14 residues in the CDR3. Per germline, CDR1 SGHVS and CDR2 FQNEAQ. CDR3 sequence (DNA): TGTGCCAGCAGCTTCCGGGACTTCTCCTACGAGCAGTACTTC. It encodes CASSFRDFSYEQYF.

This chain uses TRBV6-2 or TRBV6-3 with TRBJ1-6; D gene ambiguous. CDR1 and CDR2 (germline): MNHEY, SVGEGT. V was pared by 6 bases and J by 0 bases, with 12 bases between. The CDR3 runs 16 residues. The CDR3 region has the DNA TGTGCCAGCAGCCCTACCGCGGGCTCCTATAATTCACCCCTCCACTTT. Its translation is CASSPTAGSYNSPLHF.

V and J are TRBV6-2 or TRBV6-3 and TRBJ1-2, with D possibly TRBD1 on 6 matching bases. This CDR3 has 16 amino acids. Looked up from germline, CDR1 is MNHEY and CDR2 is SVGEGT. V was shortened by 5 bases and J by 8 bases, with 24 bases between the two germline ends. The CDR3 sequence is CASSTRTAGASGGYTF. The CDR3 DNA follows: TGTGCCAGCAGTACCCGGACAGCCGGGGCCTCTGGAGGCTACACCTTC.

The V and J genes are TRBV3-1 (or the pseudogene TRBV3-2) and TRBJ2-5; 11 positions match TRBD2. Germline trimming cut 4 bases from V and 5 bases from J; bases unmatched to any gene: 21. The CDR3 extends over 20 amino acids. Per the germline V gene, CDR1 is LGHDT and CDR2 is YNNKEL (reference sequence). CDR3 sequence: CASSPRTWDRVLAGVETQYF. In nucleotides, the CDR3 is TGTGCCAGCAGCCCAAGGACTTGGGACAGAGTACTAGCGGGGGTCGAGACCCAGTACTTC.

The chain recombines TRBV10-2 with TRBJ2-5; 11 bases match TRBD2. The CDR3 sequence is 13 residues long. CDR1 is WSHSY, CDR2 SAAADI, per germline. Trimming took 7 bases from V and 3 from J; bases not matched to a gene: 1. The CDR3 DNA is TGCGCCAGCAAACTAGCGGGGGAAGAGACCCAGTACTTC. It specifies CASKLAGEETQYF.

The J gene is TRBJ1-4, the V gene TRBV29-1, with D perhaps matching TRBD1 (6 bases). Germline loops: CDR1 SQVTM, CDR2 ANQGSEA. The CDR3 has 15 amino acids. V dropped 2 bases and J dropped 5 bases, with 15 bases sitting between them. This chain's CDR3 is CSVEPMRGMNEKLFF. The CDR3 coding sequence is TGCAGCGTTGAACCGATGAGGGGGATGAATGAAAAACTGTTTTTT.

This rearrangement joins TRBV5-6 to TRBJ2-7; TRBD1 aligns across 10 bases. The trim removed 4 bases at V and 5 bases at J, leaving 9 bases unmatched. The CDR3 extends over 15 amino acids. The V gene's germline CDR1 is SGHDT and CDR2 YYEEEE. The CDR3 nucleotides are TGTGCCAGCAGCATTCCGGGACAGGGGTGGAACGAGCAGTACTTC. Protein product: CASSIPGQGWNEQYF. The entire variable domain, with the rest obtained from reference TRBV5-6 and TRBJ2-7, is as follows: DAGVTQSPTHLIKTRGQQVTLRCSPKSGHDTVSWYQQALGQGPQFIFQYYEEEERQRGNFPDRFSGHQFPNYSSELNVNALLLGDSALYLCASSIPGQGWNEQYFGPGTRLTVT.

This chain joins TRBV5-6 and TRBJ2-3; 10 positions match TRBD1. The length of the CDR3 is 16 residues. With V trimmed by 4 bases and J by 0 bases, 5 bases remained unmatched. CDR1 and CDR2 from the germline V gene are SGHDT and YYEEEE. CDR3 region: CASSRDRGLSTDTQYF. CDR3 sequence (DNA): TGTGCCAGCAGCAGAGACAGGGGGCTTAGCACAGATACGCAGTATTTT.

The CDR3 region has the DNA TGTGCCAGCGGCTTCACAGATACGCAGTATTTT. It specifies CASGFTDTQYF. This sequence joins TRBV25-1 and TRBJ2-3; D is uncertain. CDR3 length: 11 residues. Germline lookup yields CDR1 MGHDK and CDR2 SYGVNS. Trimming removed 8 bases at V and 2 bases at J, with 5 bases between.

V gene TRBV29-1 combines with J gene TRBJ2-1; D is unresolved. CDR3 length equals 14 residues. Germline CDR1 reads SQVTM; CDR2 reads ANQGSEA. V was trimmed by 5 bases and J by 0 bases, leaving 11 bases between them. CDR3 coding DNA: TGCAGCGTTAGGAGCACGATCTCCTACAATGAGCAGTTCTTC. This encodes CSVRSTISYNEQFF.

The rearrangement links TRBV7-2 to TRBJ1-5, with a weak D call TRBD1 (6 bases). CDR3 size: 13 residues. Germline V gene sequence: CDR1 SGHTA, CDR2 FQGNSA. V lost 5 bases and J lost 7, with 12 bases in between. CDR3 in amino acids: CASSQDSIQPQHF. CDR3 DNA: TGTGCCAGCAGCCAGGACAGCATACAGCCCCAGCATTTT.

The chain carries TRBV4-3 and TRBJ2-1; D remains unclear. The CDR3 has 13 amino acids. V lost 3 bases and J lost 6, with 9 bases in between. The germline V gene encodes CDR1 LGHNA and CDR2 YSLEER. The CDR3 here is CASSHHSLNEQFF. The DNA for the CDR3 is TGCGCCAGCAGCCATCACTCGCTCAATGAGCAGTTCTTC.

The rearrangement joins TRBV9 to TRBJ1-6; D unresolved. This CDR3 region has 14 residues. Between the trimmed V and J ends, which lost 0 bases and 7 bases, there was a span of 8 bases. Per the germline V gene, CDR1 is SGDLS and CDR2 is YYNGEE. In DNA form, the CDR3 reads TGTGCCAGCAGCGTAGAACGGGAGAATTCACCCCTCCACTTT. Translation gives CASSVERENSPLHF.

The rearrangement joins TRBV5-6 to TRBJ1-1; D is ambiguous. Trimming shortened V by 3 bases and J by 3 bases, and 9 bases separated the two germline ends. The CDR3 totals 13 residues. Germline lookup yields CDR1 SGHDT and CDR2 YYEEEE. CDR3 loop: CASSSTEYTEAFF. Written as DNA, the CDR3 is TGTGCCAGCAGCTCTACAGAGTACACTGAAGCTTTCTTT.

V is TRBV7-4 and J is TRBJ1-4, with TRBD1 as a possible D gene (5 bases). V lost 5 bases and J 7 bases, leaving 17 bases between the germline ends. The CDR3 spans 15 residues. Germline assignment: CDR1 SGHVT and CDR2 SQSDAQ. The CDR3: CASSPRQGDIEKLFF. DNA for the CDR3: TGTGCCAGCAGCCCCCGCCAGGGTGATATTGAAAAACTGTTTTTT. Full variable domain (rest looked up from reference TRBV7-4 and TRBJ1-4): GAGVSQSPRYKVAKRGRDVALRCDSISGHVTLYWYRQTLGQGSEVLTYSQSDAQRDKSGRPSGRFSAERPERSVSTLKIQRTEQGDSAVYLCASSPRQGDIEKLFFGSGTQLSVL.

The J gene is TRBJ2-7, the V gene TRBV11-2; no reliable D call. Trimming removed 4 bases from V and 0 bases from J, with 7 bases in between. CDR1 is SGHAT, CDR2 FQNNGV, per germline. CDR3 size: 13 residues. The CDR3 protein is CASSSPSSYEQYF. In DNA form, the CDR3 reads TGTGCCAGCAGCTCCCCCAGCTCCTACGAGCAGTACTTC.

The V gene is TRBV5-6, the J gene TRBJ2-7; 7 bases are shared with TRBD2. The CDR3 is 15 residues long. Per the germline V gene, CDR1 is SGHDT and CDR2 is YYEEEE. V shed 2 bases and J 2 bases; nucleotides not matched to a gene: 7. The CDR3 nucleotides are TGTGCCAGCAGCTTTAGCCCGGGAGGCACCTACGAGCAGTACTTC. Residues: CASSFSPGGTYEQYF. Variable domain in full (rest from reference TRBV5-6 and TRBJ2-7): DAGVTQSPTHLIKTRGQQVTLRCSPKSGHDTVSWYQQALGQGPQFIFQYYEEEERQRGNFPDRFSGHQFPNYSSELNVNALLLGDSALYLCASSFSPGGTYEQYFGPGTRLTVT.